This T cell receptor (beta chain) was sequenced in a study of cytomegalovirus exposure and HLA in healthy donors. Per germline, CDR1 SEHNR and CDR2 FQNEAQ (reference sequence). The CDR3 totals 12 residues. Trimming removed 5 bases from V and 8 bases from J, with 12 bases in between. The PCR had 60 Vbeta and 13 Jbeta primers. Repertoires were generated with immunoSEQ multiplex PCR, while TCRdb's copy carries only in-frame clones and drops some. The data contain 160,000 or so clones, 65% to 80% of them seen just once; the ten biggest clones take up 2.1%. The chain recombines TRBV7-9 with TRBJ1-2; D uncertain. This sequence originates from a man between 40 and 49 years old in good health and CMV-seronegative. The sequenced material came from PBMCs. CDR3 loop: CASSQAEGGYTF. In DNA, the CDR3 is TGTGCCAGCAGCCAAGCAGAGGGAGGCTACACCTTC.